This T cell receptor beta chain was observed in a study of human T cells and chemical hapten exposure (dated by TCRdb to the early 2020s). At the level of the whole study: For sensitization, 2% DPC in acetone was applied to a 2 cm by 2 cm area of upper inner arm skin. Patch testing was performed on the upper back with Finn chambers containing 0.01% DPC, and the patch tests were scored after 6 days according to International Contact Dermatitis Research Group standards. Throughout the roughly 24-week study period, patients were also given weekly therapeutic DPC doses on the scalp. For TCR sequencing, blood came from twenty-nine alopecia patients at anywhere from one to four time points (pre-sensitization, 2, 6 and 24 weeks). The study tracked peripheral blood TCR repertoire changes in vivo during primary and secondary sensitization to the hapten diphenylcyclopropenone (DPC) in alopecia patients. The mostly female patient cohort included alopecia areata with under or over 50% scalp involvement, alopecia totalis and alopecia universalis. Libraries were pooled for sequencing, and per-sample TCR yields varied mainly because of small differences in library volumes within the pool. Blood was sampled from patients pre-sensitization (week 0) and at 2, 6 and about 24 weeks after DPC sensitization.

Comments on this clonotype: Its target antigen remains unknown. The input lacks base qualities; no much larger clone sits a single base away.

Paper-wide results and their limitations: Significantly more large CDR3 similarity clusters were formed by expanded TCRs than by pre-sensitization or healthy control sets, consistent with antigen-driven responses. No change with DPC sensitization was found in the number of TCRs above 1 in 1000 frequency, and no evidence of global repertoire structure alterations was found. Alopecia, a presumed autoimmune disease, was present in all patients, so the immune response of the patients might differ from that of healthy individuals. Repeated subsampling changed both the strength of the expansion versus patch-test correlation and the threshold at which that correlation became significant. A positive correlation was found between the number of PT1 expanded TCRs and patch test score, with significance reached at thresholds 8, 16 and 32 but not 4.

Sample time point, as interpreted from the label and publication: patch test 2, 6 weeks after DPC sensitization. The sample's treatment or condition label, decoded: therapeutic diphenylcyclopropenone sensitization with weekly scalp DPC. At every patch-test visit, the blood draw took place before the patch test was put on. To be eligible, patients had to be aged 18 to 70, diagnosed with alopecia and judged suitable for DPC therapy, while pregnant patients were excluded. Unfractionated whole blood was collected in Tempus Blood RNA tubes, and total RNA was extracted from that blood. The cysteine opens and the phenylalanine closes a CDR3 of 12 amino acids. Only the CDR3 part of the read is kept: 36 bases, read in frame from the first base. V was cut back by 11 bases and J by 3 bases, leaving a gap of 13 bases between them. The germline V gene (reference sequence) supplies CDR1 SEHNR and CDR2 FQNEAQ. The library relied on RACE. Sequenced using a NextSeq 500. During library preparation, unique molecular identifiers were attached to individual cDNA molecules so that TCRs could be counted quantitatively and reproducibly. From each blood RNA sample, both TCR alpha and TCR beta chains were sequenced. On the authors' methods: Samples had a median of about 96,000 TCRs, with a range from about 23,224 to 750,000. V, J and CDR3 annotation of the TCR reads was carried out using the Decombinator software suite. For PS versus PT1 abundance plots, all samples were subsampled to the same number of TCRs (28,000). TCRs were defined as expanded if absent before sensitization and observed at least eight times at the 2-week time point. The public reads were reanalyzed by TCRdb: fastp trimming at Q25, MiXCR alignment, in-frame beta chains only. Identical CDR3 proteins give one entry, which carries the most common genes and DNA. These V and J calls originate from TCRdb's pipeline instead of the authors' own analysis. In all, the sample holds some 57,000 distinct CDR3 sequences, and just under 10% of those were seen once. The ten largest clones take up 1.5% to 2% of the sample.

The sequencing here drew on whole blood, taken in connection with sensitization to the hapten diphenylcyclopropenone (DPC). The chain links TRBV7-9 with TRBJ2-5; no confident D gene assignment can be made. This clonotype was obtained from a woman aged 50 to 60 with alopecia areata. Some clones in this sample may be carry-over from other donors' samples. The encoded CDR3 is CASGQMKETQYF. At the DNA level, the sequence is TGTGCCTCGGGCCAGATGAAAGAGACCCAGTACTTC.